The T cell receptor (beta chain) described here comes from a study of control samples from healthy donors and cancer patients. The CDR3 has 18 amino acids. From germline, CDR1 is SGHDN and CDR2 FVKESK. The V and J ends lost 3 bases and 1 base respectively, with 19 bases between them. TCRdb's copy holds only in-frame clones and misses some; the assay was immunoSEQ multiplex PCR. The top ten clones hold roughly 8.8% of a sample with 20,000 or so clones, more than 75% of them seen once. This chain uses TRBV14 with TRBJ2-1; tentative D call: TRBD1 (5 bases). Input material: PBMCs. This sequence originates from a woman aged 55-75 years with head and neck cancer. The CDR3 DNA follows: TGTGCCAGCAGCCAGCAGTTCACCCAGGGCATTTCCTACAATGAGCAGTTCTTC. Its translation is CASSQQFTQGISYNEQFF.